The clone carrying this TCR beta chain was picked up a small number of times. Its target is not known. The data were taken from a study of Graves' ophthalmopathy and Graves' hyperthyroidism. General study points: Detected in blood as well were most expanded thyroid clonotypes with frequency above 0.001.

The V gene lost 4 bases and the J gene lost 4 bases, with 16 bases spanning the gap. The CDR3 runs to 15 residues. CDR1 SEHNR and CDR2 FQNEAQ come from the germline V gene (reference sequence). As the template, RNA transcripts were used to amplify TCR beta CDR3 regions. RT-PCR was first run with HTBI primers, then multiplex PCR in a second round. MiXCR, run by TCRdb on the multiplex PCR reads, gives a single entry per CDR3 protein. The sample includes over a million distinct CDR3 sequences, 35% to 40% seen only once; the top ten take 11%. The study recruited hyperthyroidism patients aged 18 to 65 who were newly diagnosed, under 2 months' duration. Diagnoses were established from clinical symptoms, serum thyroxine, TRAb, thyroid ultrasound and orbital computed tomography.

Sequenced material: peripheral blood or thyroid tissue (not recorded which). The TCR comes from an adult man with Graves' hyperthyroidism. The gene calls are TRBV7-9 and TRBJ1-2; D might be TRBD1 (5 bases). Here the CDR3 reads CASSSSGIRFYGYTF. The CDR3 DNA reads TGTGCCAGCAGCTCCTCAGGGATCAGGTTCTATGGCTACACCTTC.